This entry lists 31 T cell receptor beta chains sequenced from one sample in a study of blood T cell repertoires in COVID-19 (dated by TCRdb to about 2020). Library preparation was by the immunoSEQ multiplex PCR assay. TCRdb carries this immuneACCESS record with in-frame sequences only. Its versions omit some clonotypes, under half of them owing to an unresolved V gene in the studies checked, with the rest unexplained. Recorded for this sample are 200,000 to 250,000 clones; roughly 90% of them occurred a single time. Of the sample, 0.82% falls within the top ten clones. The sample was peripheral blood. These TCRs come from a man in his sixties with COVID-19, enrolled during active disease.

V is TRBV7-6 and J is TRBJ2-7; 9 nucleotides match TRBD2. The CDR3 contains 15 residues. Per germline, CDR1 SGHVS and CDR2 FNYEAQ. V shed 1 base, J shed 4 bases, and the junction held 5 bases outside the gene matches. CDR3 protein: CASSLGGLANYEQYF. The DNA for the CDR3 is TGTGCCAGCAGCTTAGGAGGACTAGCGAATTACGAGCAGTACTTC.

V is TRBV21-1 and J is TRBJ2-2; the table gives TRBD1 as D, unverified against the DNA. TRBV21-1 is a recognized pseudogene. This CDR3 is 15 amino acids long. CDR3 DNA: TGTGCCAGCAGCAACCAGGGGGACACAAACGGGGAGCTGTTTTTT. It encodes CASSNQGDTNGELFF.

The chain employs TRBV9 and TRBJ1-6; TRBD1 aligns across 8 bases. CDR3 length: 16 amino acids. Germline V lookup: CDR1 SGDLS, CDR2 YYNGEE. The trim removed 4 bases at V and 4 bases at J, leaving 7 bases unmatched. CDR3 nucleotide sequence: TGTGCCAGCAGCCCAGGGGGCGCAGGGTATAATTCACCCCTCCACTTT. Translated: CASSPGGAGYNSPLHF.

The V call is TRBV18, the J call TRBJ1-3, with a possible D match to TRBD1 (5 bases). Germline V gene data show CDR1 as KGHSH and CDR2 as LQKENI. This CDR3 region has 17 residues. V dropped 3 bases and J dropped 2 bases, with 17 bases sitting between them. Here the CDR3 DNA reads TGTGCCAGCTCACCCGACAGTTGGGGAAGTCCTGGAAACACCATATATTTT. The encoded protein is CASSPDSWGSPGNTIYF.

The chain couples TRBV3-1 (or the pseudogene TRBV3-2) to TRBJ2-3; D remains ambiguous. The CDR3 spans 16 residues. Trimming shortened V by 8 bases and J by 2 bases, and 20 bases separated the two germline ends. Germline CDR1 reads LGHDT; CDR2 reads YNNKEL (reference sequence). In DNA, the CDR3 is TGTGCCAGCTTCCCGGGTCTTGGCGGAGACACAGATACGCAGTATTTT. The encoded protein is CASFPGLGGDTDTQYF.

This chain uses TRBV27 with TRBJ2-7; D is possibly TRBD2 (6 bases). The V end was cut by 2 bases, the J end by 4 bases, with 15 bases between. This CDR3 has 15 amino acids. Germline lookup yields CDR1 MNHEY and CDR2 SMNVEV (reference sequence). This chain's CDR3 is CASSLKALRGYEQYF. CDR3 coding DNA: TGTGCCAGCAGTTTAAAGGCCCTACGGGGGTACGAGCAGTACTTC.

This sequence joins TRBV19 and TRBJ2-7, with D uncertain. Between the trimmed V and J ends, which lost 3 bases and 2 bases, there was a span of 11 bases. The CDR3 has 14 residues. The V gene's germline CDR1 is LNHDA and CDR2 SQIVND (reference sequence). This CDR3 is CASSISYGAYEQYF. DNA of the CDR3: TGTGCCAGTAGTATTTCATACGGAGCCTACGAGCAGTACTTC.

The V and J genes are TRBV4-2 and TRBJ1-6; TRBD1 is a possible D gene (5 bases). The V end was cut by 0 bases, the J end by 15 bases, with 12 bases between. The length of the CDR3 is 13 residues. CDR1 and CDR2 from the germline V gene are LGHNA and YNFKEQ. The chain's CDR3 is CASSQEWGPDLHF. DNA for the CDR3: TGTGCCAGCAGCCAAGAGTGGGGCCCTGACCTCCACTTT.

The rearrangement links TRBV18 to TRBJ2-7, with no clear D. V was pared by 4 bases and J by 1 base, with 11 bases between. The germline gives CDR1 KGHSH, CDR2 LQKENI. CDR3 length equals 14 residues. For the CDR3, the DNA is TGTGCCAGCTCACTCCCGACGGGTTCCTACGAGCAGTACTTC. It is translated as CASSLPTGSYEQYF.

This clone was counted once. V usage is TRBV29-1 and J usage is TRBJ2-6; possible D gene TRBD1, 6 bases. CDR3 length: 14 residues. V was cut by 6 bases and J by 4 bases, with 13 bases left in between. The germline V gene has CDR1 SQVTM and CDR2 ANQGSEA. CDR3 nucleotide sequence: TGCAGCGTCGCCCAGGGGTCCGGGGCCAACGTCCTGACTTTC. It translates to CSVAQGSGANVLTF. Using reference TRBV29-1 and TRBJ2-6 for the parts outside the CDR3, the full variable domain is SAVISQKPSRDICQRGTSLTIQCQVDSQVTMMFWYRQQPGQSLTLIATANQGSEATYESGFVIDKFPISRPNLTFSTLTVSNMSPEDSSIYLCSVAQGSGANVLTFGAGSRLTVL.

This clone is a singleton in its sample. The chain recombines TRBV29-1 with TRBJ1-5; 9 positions agree with TRBD1. The CDR3 is 14 residues long. The germline gives CDR1 SQVTM, CDR2 ANQGSEA. V shed 5 bases and J 4 bases; nucleotides not matched to a gene: 6. The CDR3 sequence: CSVIAGTGNQPQHF. The CDR3 region has the DNA TGCAGCGTTATCGCCGGGACAGGGAATCAGCCCCAGCATTTT.

The chain employs TRBV5-8 and TRBJ1-5; D gene unclear. Germline values: CDR1 SGHTS, CDR2 YDEGEE. The CDR3 extends over 13 amino acids. Between the trimmed V and J ends, which lost 2 bases and 0 bases, there was a span of 3 bases. The CDR3 loop reads CASSFYSNQPQHF. CDR3 DNA: TGTGCCAGCAGCTTTTATAGCAATCAGCCCCAGCATTTT.

The chain couples TRBV6-6 to TRBJ1-6; D gene unclear. Trimming took 2 bases from V and 7 from J, leaving 9 bases between them. The CDR3 loop spans 14 amino acids. Germline lookup yields CDR1 MNHNY and CDR2 SVGAGI (reference sequence). The CDR3 DNA follows: TGTGCCAGCAGTTACGAACAGTCAAATTCACCCCTCCACTTT. It yields the protein CASSYEQSNSPLHF.

The genes are TRBV7-2 and TRBJ1-5; the match to TRBD1 covers 11 bases. This CDR3 is 15 amino acids long. Germline CDR1 is SGHTA and CDR2 is FQGNSA. The V gene end was trimmed by 4 bases and the J gene end by 6 bases; junction bases not matched to a gene: 5. The CDR3 bases are TGTGCCAGCAGCTCCGGACAGGGGGCGTTTCAGCCCCAGCATTTT. Amino acids: CASSSGQGAFQPQHF.

The chain recombines TRBV18 with TRBJ1-5; 8 bases align to TRBD1. The V segment lost 6 bases and the J segment 0 bases; nucleotides outside the gene matches: 4. In germline, CDR1 is KGHSH, CDR2 LQKENI. The CDR3 is made up of 15 amino acids. The chain's CDR3 is CASSLGQGSNQPQHF. The CDR3 DNA reads as TGTGCCAGCTCCCTCGGACAGGGTAGCAATCAGCCCCAGCATTTT. The full variable domain, in which reference TRBV18 and TRBJ1-5 provide the parts outside the CDR3, is NAGVMQNPRHLVRRRGQEARLRCSPMKGHSHVYWYRQLPEEGLKFMVYLQKENIIDESGMPKERFSAEFPKEGPSILRIQQVVRGDSAAYFCASSLGQGSNQPQHFGDGTRLSIL.

The DNA of the CDR3 is TGTGCCAGCAGCCTCCGTTTCGGGGAGGGGAATGAGCAGTTCTTC. Its protein product is CASSLRFGEGNEQFF. The V call is TRBV13, the J call TRBJ2-1; TRBD2 agrees at 7 bases. The CDR3 has 15 amino acids. Germline assignment: CDR1 PRHDT and CDR2 FYEKMQ (reference sequence). V trimming: 5 bases; J trimming: 7 bases; junction bases outside the gene matches: 11. The full variable domain, rest sourced from reference TRBV13 and TRBJ2-1, is AAGVIQSPRHLIKEKRETATLKCYPIPRHDTVYWYQQGPGQDPQFLISFYEKMQSDKGSIPDRFSAQQFSDYHSELNMSSLELGDSALYFCASSLRFGEGNEQFFGPGTRLTVL.

The chain is built from TRBV2 and TRBJ2-3; 14 bases are a match to TRBD2. The V segment lost 7 bases and the J segment 1 base; nucleotides outside the gene matches: 7. Germline assignment: CDR1 SNHLY and CDR2 FYNNEI. The CDR3 covers 17 residues. The CDR3 sequence: CASILPGLAGGTDTQYF. In nucleotides, the CDR3 is TGTGCCAGCATCCTACCGGGACTAGCGGGAGGCACAGATACGCAGTATTTT.

The gene calls are TRBV10-3 and TRBJ2-1; the D gene is possibly TRBD2 (6 bases). Trimming left V 7 bases short and J 5 bases short, with 12 bases between. Germline V CDR1 and CDR2: ENHRY, SYGVKD. The CDR3 spans 13 residues. CDR3: CAIKEWGDNEQFF. The CDR3 coding sequence is TGTGCCATCAAGGAATGGGGGGACAATGAGCAGTTCTTC.

The chain carries TRBV19 and TRBJ1-4, with D unresolved. The CDR3 is 18 residues long. The germline V gene encodes CDR1 LNHDA and CDR2 SQIVND (reference sequence). With 4 bases removed from V and 8 bases from J, the gap between germline ends came to 26 bases. The CDR3, as DNA: TGTGCCAGTAGTAAGAGGGCACATCTCTATGCCGGCGAGGAAAAACTGTTTTTT. It is translated as CASSKRAHLYAGEEKLFF.

This chain joins TRBV2 and TRBJ2-3; 10 positions match TRBD2. Losses at the gene ends were 6 bases for V and 5 bases for J; bases not matched to a gene: 11. Germline assignment: CDR1 SNHLY and CDR2 FYNNEI. The CDR3 is 16 residues long. This CDR3 reads CASRAGTSAFRDTQYF. CDR3 in DNA: TGTGCCAGCAGAGCCGGGACTAGCGCCTTTCGAGATACGCAGTATTTT.

The rearrangement uses TRBV28 and TRBJ1-2; D uncertain. This CDR3 contains 10 residues. The V gene lost 6 bases and the J gene lost 5 bases, with 4 bases spanning the gap. From germline, CDR1 is MDHEN and CDR2 SYDVKM. This CDR3 is CASRLYGYTF. The CDR3 DNA is TGTGCCAGCAGGCTATATGGCTACACCTTC.

The chain is built from TRBV19 and TRBJ2-1, with TRBD1 matching 8 bases. The germline gives CDR1 LNHDA, CDR2 SQIVND (reference sequence). The CDR3 has 15 amino acids. V lost 4 bases and J lost 3; bases outside the gene matches: 5. The CDR3 sequence is CASSKPGTGYNEQFF. In nucleotides, the CDR3 is TGTGCCAGTAGTAAACCCGGGACAGGCTACAATGAGCAGTTCTTC.

The chain joins TRBV11-2 to TRBJ2-7; D possibly corresponds to TRBD2 (5 bases). Germline lookup yields CDR1 SGHAT and CDR2 FQNNGV. The CDR3 runs 15 residues. Trimming cost V 1 base and J 2 bases, with 12 bases left between them. CDR3 coding DNA: TGTGCCAGCAGCTTAGGAAGAGGGATTCCCTACGAGCAGTACTTC. It yields the protein CASSLGRGIPYEQYF.

The chain has TRBV24-1 and TRBJ2-7; 11 nucleotides match TRBD1. CDR3 length: 15 residues. V trimming: 4 bases; J trimming: 2 bases; junction bases outside the gene matches: 3. CDR1 is KGHDR and CDR2 is SFDVKD in the germline V gene. CDR3 in amino acids: CATSEGTGGAYEQYF. Here the CDR3 DNA reads TGTGCCACCAGTGAGGGGACAGGGGGAGCCTACGAGCAGTACTTC.

The V and J genes are TRBV5-1 and TRBJ1-6; 9 nucleotides align to TRBD1. The CDR3 sequence is 14 residues long. J was trimmed by 9 bases and V by 4 bases; bases with no gene match: 5. Germline-derived CDR1 and CDR2 are SGHRS and YFSETQ. In DNA form, the CDR3 reads TGCGCCAGCAGCCCGGGACAGGGAGGTTCACCCCTCCACTTT. Protein: CASSPGQGGSPLHF. Full variable domain (rest looked up from reference TRBV5-1 and TRBJ1-6): KAGVTQTPRYLIKTRGQQVTLSCSPISGHRSVSWYQQTPGQGLQFLFEYFSETQRNKGNFPGRFSGRQFSNSRSEMNVSTLELGDSALYLCASSPGQGGSPLHFGNGTRLTVT.

The rearrangement uses TRBV12-3 or TRBV12-4 and TRBJ1-2; the match to TRBD1 covers 7 bases. The CDR3 contains 13 residues. Trimming at V came to 6 bases and at J to 4 bases, leaving 5 bases not matched to a gene. CDR3 sequence (DNA): TGTGCCAGCAGAAAGGGGGACAGCTATGGCTACACCTTC. It yields the protein CASRKGDSYGYTF.

V is TRBV19 and J is TRBJ2-1; TRBD2 agrees at 11 bases. The length of the CDR3 is 15 residues. Germline CDR1 and CDR2: LNHDA and SQIVND (reference sequence). Trimming took 5 bases from V and 7 from J; bases not matched to a gene: 7. The DNA for the CDR3 is TGTGCCAGTAGTCTAGCGGGGGGTCAATGGAATGAGCAGTTCTTC. Encoded protein: CASSLAGGQWNEQFF.

The genes are TRBV3-1 (or the pseudogene TRBV3-2) and TRBJ2-7, with D possibly matching TRBD2 (5 bases). The CDR3 is 18 residues long. V dropped 0 bases and J dropped 2 bases, with 20 bases sitting between them. The germline CDR1 and CDR2 sequences are LGHDT and YNNKEL (reference sequence). The CDR3 nucleotides are TGTGCCAGCAGCCAAGATCTTGATAGCGCGGCCCCTACCTACGAGCAGTACTTC. Residues: CASSQDLDSAAPTYEQYF.

This clone was seen a single time. The chain employs TRBV7-2 and TRBJ2-5; TRBD2 aligns across 10 bases. The germline V gene encodes CDR1 SGHTA and CDR2 FQGNSA. Trimming at V came to 1 base and at J to 5 bases, leaving 4 bases not matched to a gene. The CDR3 length is 15 residues. The CDR3 nucleotides read TGTGCCAGCAGCTTAGGGGCTAGCGGGGGTGAGACCCAGTACTTC. Protein: CASSLGASGGETQYF.

This chain links TRBV5-4 with TRBJ1-2; TRBD1 is a possible D gene (5 bases). Germline V gene sequence: CDR1 SGHNT, CDR2 YYREEE (reference sequence). This CDR3 has 15 amino acids. Trimming shortened V by 4 bases and J by 5 bases, and 18 bases separated the two germline ends. CDR3 protein: CASSPPDTRIYGYTF. CDR3 in DNA: TGTGCCAGCAGCCCTCCGGACACCCGAATATATGGCTACACCTTC. The entire variable domain, with the rest obtained from reference TRBV5-4 and TRBJ1-2, is as follows: ETGVTQSPTHLIKTRGQQVTLRCSSQSGHNTVSWYQQALGQGPQFIFQYYREEENGRGNFPPRFSGLQFPNYSSELNVNALELDDSALYLCASSPPDTRIYGYTFGSGTRLTVV.

This chain joins TRBV3-1 (or the pseudogene TRBV3-2) and TRBJ1-2; D is unclear. The V end lost 1 base, the J end lost 12 bases, and 12 bases lay between the germline ends. The length of the CDR3 is 12 residues. Germline CDR1 is LGHDT and CDR2 is YNNKEL (reference sequence). The CDR3 here is CASSQGEFGNTF. For the CDR3, the DNA is TGTGCCAGCAGCCAAGGAGAGTTCGGTAACACCTTC.